This is a list of T cell receptor beta chains from one sample in a study of identical twins. A single record per CDR3 protein comes from TCRdb applying MiXCR to the 5' RACE reads. The sample has just under 550,000 distinct CDR3 sequences; roughly 15% are singletons. This same sample was also taken into another study, of yellow fever vaccine responses in identical twins.

The sample consisted of CD4+ T cells sorted from blood. These receptors were collected from a woman in her late teens or twenties in good health. Each CDR3 is given with its conserved first and last residue. D genes are given only for firm matches. Part of the rows lack a size; the others show once, few, many or a class for expanded clones.

TRBV29-1	few	TRBJ2-3	NA	TGCAGCGTCGCTAGAGTGGGAGATACGCAGTATTTT	CSVARVGDTQYF
TRBV27	NA	TRBJ2-7	NA	TGTGCCAGCAGTCCAGGAAGAAGAGGGTACGAGCAGTACTTC	CASSPGRRGYEQYF
TRBV20-1	NA	TRBJ2-3	TRBD2	TGCAGTGCTCGGGACTACTACACAGATACGCAGTATTTT	CSARDYYTDTQYF
TRBV12-3/TRBV12-4	few	TRBJ1-5	NA	TGTGCCAGCAGGGCAGGGAATCAGCCCCAGCATTTT	CASRAGNQPQHF
TRBV20-1	NA	TRBJ1-5	NA	TGCAGTGCTAGAGATGGGAATGGCAGGGGAGTCAATCAGCCCCAGCATTTT	CSARDGNGRGVNQPQHF
TRBV12-3/TRBV12-4	many	TRBJ2-2	NA	TGTGCCAGCAGTTTAGGACGGCGGGGTACCGGGGAGCTGTTTTTT	CASSLGRRGTGELFF
TRBV5-6	few	TRBJ2-2	TRBD2	TGTGCCAGCAGCCTACTACTGATAGCGGGAAACACCGGGGAGCTGTTTTTT	CASSLLLIAGNTGELFF
TRBV10-3	few	TRBJ2-3	NA	TGTGCCATCAGTGGAGGGACCCAAAGCACAGATACGCAGTATTTT	CAISGGTQSTDTQYF
TRBV5-1	few	TRBJ1-2	NA	TGCGCCAGCAGCTTGGGTGTCAATCGCTATGGCTACACCTTC	CASSLGVNRYGYTF
TRBV12-3/TRBV12-4	NA	TRBJ2-5	TRBD2	TGTGCCAGCAGTTCCACCTCCGGGACTAGCGGGAGGCAGACCCAGTACTTC	CASSSTSGTSGRQTQYF
TRBV3-1	few	TRBJ2-1	TRBD2	TGTGCCAGCAGGCGGACTAGTCCTCAGTGGGATGAGCAGTTCTTC	CASRRTSPQWDEQFF
TRBV12-3/TRBV12-4	NA	TRBJ2-4	NA	TGTGCCAGCAGCCACCCATCCGGGGGCGGCAAAAACATTCAGTACTTC	CASSHPSGGGKNIQYF
TRBV5-1	many	TRBJ2-1	TRBD2	TGCGCCAGCAGCCTAGCGGGGGGCCACAATGAGCAGTTCTTC	CASSLAGGHNEQFF
TRBV7-9	NA	TRBJ1-2	NA	TGTGCCAGCAGCTCGACCAGCTATGGCTACACCTTC	CASSSTSYGYTF
TRBV4-1	few	TRBJ2-2	NA	TGCGCCAGCAGCCAACGGGGACATACGAACACCGGGGAGCTGTTTTTT	CASSQRGHTNTGELFF
TRBV28	few	TRBJ2-7	TRBD1	TGTGCCAGTCGCCCCGGGACAGTCTCCTACGAGCAGTACTTC	CASRPGTVSYEQYF
TRBV9	many	TRBJ2-1	NA	TGTGCCAGCAGCGTCTTGGGGGGGCCTGGGAATGAGCAGTTCTTC	CASSVLGGPGNEQFF
TRBV6-2/TRBV6-3	few	TRBJ2-7	NA	TGTGCCAGCAAGTCGCCAATGTTTGGCAGCTCCTACGAGCAGTACTTC	CASKSPMFGSSYEQYF
TRBV24-1	NA	TRBJ1-4	NA	TGTGCCACCAGTGACGTCGGAGAAAAACTGTTTTTT	CATSDVGEKLFF
TRBV20-1	few	TRBJ1-5	NA	TGCAGTGCTAGAGTGGGAGGGGGCAATCAGCCCCAGCATTTT	CSARVGGGNQPQHF
TRBV3-1	few	TRBJ2-1	NA	TGTGCCAGCAGTCGGGGACTGACCTCCTACAATGAGCAGTTCTTC	CASSRGLTSYNEQFF
TRBV10-2	NA	TRBJ2-7	TRBD1	TGCGCCAGCAGGTTGGGACAGGGACAATACGAGCAGTACTTC	CASRLGQGQYEQYF
TRBV3-1	NA	TRBJ2-5	TRBD1	TGTGCCAGCAGCCAAGCGACAGGGGCGCAAGAGACCCAGTACTTC	CASSQATGAQETQYF
TRBV7-8	many	TRBJ2-1	TRBD2	TGTGCCAGCAGCTTAGGTGTGGGACTAACCAATGAGCAGTTCTTC	CASSLGVGLTNEQFF
TRBV9	NA	TRBJ1-4	NA	TGTGCCAGCAGCGTAGGTTGGACAGAGGGTGAAAAACTGTTTTTT	CASSVGWTEGEKLFF
TRBV12-3/TRBV12-4	NA	TRBJ2-1	TRBD2	TGTGCCAGCAGCTCGCGGACTAGTGGCCAATATGAGCAGTTCTTC	CASSSRTSGQYEQFF
TRBV7-2	few	TRBJ1-4	TRBD1	TGTGCCAGCAGCTTTACAGGGGGGGAAAAACTGTTTTTT	CASSFTGGEKLFF
TRBV2	few	TRBJ2-1	NA	TGTGCCAGCAGGTGGGGCCCCGACAATGAGCAGTTCTTC	CASRWGPDNEQFF
TRBV3-1	NA	TRBJ1-3	NA	TGTGCCAGCAGCCAATTGGGGCTTGGAAACACCATATATTTT	CASSQLGLGNTIYF
TRBV12-3/TRBV12-4	few	TRBJ2-1	TRBD2	TGTGCCAGCAGTTTAGGACTAGCGGGCCACAATGAGCAGTTCTTC	CASSLGLAGHNEQFF
TRBV5-1	few	TRBJ2-4	TRBD1	TGCGCCAGCAGCTTGAATGGACAGGGGGCGGCCAAAAACATTCAGTACTTC	CASSLNGQGAAKNIQYF
TRBV3-1	few	TRBJ1-4	NA	TGTGCCAGCAGCCACGTGGTCAATGAAAAACTGTTTTTT	CASSHVVNEKLFF
TRBV3-1	few	TRBJ1-2	TRBD1	TGTGCCAGCAGCCCCCAGGGGGCTCCTAACTATGGCTACACCTTC	CASSPQGAPNYGYTF
TRBV7-2	many	TRBJ1-5	NA	TGTGCCAGCAGCTTACAACAGGGCAATCAGCCCCAGCATTTT	CASSLQQGNQPQHF
TRBV12-3/TRBV12-4	once	TRBJ1-5	NA	TGCTATAATCTTCAGCCCCAGCATTTT	CYNLQPQHF
TRBV12-3/TRBV12-4	NA	TRBJ2-7	TRBD2	TGTGCCAGCATTCCCTCCTCTAGCGGAGTCTACGAGCAGTACTTC	CASIPSSSGVYEQYF
TRBV4-1	NA	TRBJ2-6	TRBD2	TGCGCCAGCAGCCGCGAACCGGGACTAGCGGGGGCCAACGTCCTGACTTTC	CASSREPGLAGANVLTF
TRBV28	NA	TRBJ1-1	NA	TGTGCCAGCAGAACCCCGGCGAACGAAGCTTTCTTT	CASRTPANEAFF
TRBV15	many	TRBJ1-5	NA	TGTGCCACCAGCAGAGTCCCCAGTAATCAGCCCCAGCATTTT	CATSRVPSNQPQHF
TRBV6-1	few	TRBJ1-6	TRBD1	TGTGCCAGCATGGACAGGGGCTCACCCCTCCACTTT	CASMDRGSPLHF
TRBV4-2	NA	TRBJ2-2	TRBD1	TGTGCCAGCAGCCAAGTGTACAGGGGCGGAGGCACCGGGGAGCTGTTTTTT	CASSQVYRGGGTGELFF
TRBV12-3/TRBV12-4	NA	TRBJ2-7	NA	TGTGCCAGCAGTTCCGACAGGAGTCCCTACGAGCAGTACTTC	CASSSDRSPYEQYF
TRBV6-5	few	TRBJ2-1	NA	TGTGCCAGCAGTTACCTAGGTTCTGGTGAGCAGTTCTTC	CASSYLGSGEQFF
TRBV10-3	few	TRBJ2-1	NA	TGTGCCATCTCCGGGTCCTATTCCAATGAGCAGTTCTTC	CAISGSYSNEQFF
TRBV12-3/TRBV12-4	few	TRBJ2-7	TRBD1	TGTGCCAGCAGTTCTAGAACCGGGACAGGGGTCTACGAGCAGTACTTC	CASSSRTGTGVYEQYF
TRBV2	many	TRBJ2-1	NA	TGTGCCAGCAGGGACGGTTACAATGAGCAGTTCTTC	CASRDGYNEQFF
TRBV19	NA	TRBJ2-7	TRBD2	TGTGCCAGTAGTATTGGCGGGGACTACTACGAGCAGTACTTC	CASSIGGDYYEQYF
TRBV6-5	few	TRBJ2-2	TRBD2	TGTGCCAGCAGTTATCAGCAGGAGACTAGCGGGGAGACCGGGGAGCTGTTTTTT	CASSYQQETSGETGELFF
TRBV29-1	few	TRBJ1-4	NA	TGCAGCGTTGGCGGGATTCAGAATGAAAAACTGTTTTTT	CSVGGIQNEKLFF
TRBV15	NA	TRBJ2-6	NA	TGTGCCACCAGCACGGGGATGGAAAGCTCTGGGGCCAACGTCCTGACTTTC	CATSTGMESSGANVLTF
TRBV19	NA	TRBJ1-5	NA	TGTGCCAGTAGTTACACCGACAGGTATAGCAATCAGCCCCAGCATTTT	CASSYTDRYSNQPQHF
TRBV29-1	few	TRBJ1-2	NA	TGCAGCGTTCGCTTGACTCGGGACGCTACCTATACCTTC	CSVRLTRDATYTF
TRBV5-1	NA	TRBJ2-4	NA	TGCGCCAGCAGCAGCCAGGGGACCGACGGGGGCAAAAACATTCAGTACTTC	CASSSQGTDGGKNIQYF
TRBV10-3	few	TRBJ1-2	NA	TGTGCCATCGGGAGTGGGGGGAGACGCTATGGCTACACCTTC	CAIGSGGRRYGYTF
TRBV4-1	few	TRBJ2-2	TRBD2	TGCGCCAGCAGCCAGATGGGACTAGCGGGAGGTTCGCGTGGGACCGGGGAGCTGTTTTTT	CASSQMGLAGGSRGTGELFF
TRBV7-9	few	TRBJ2-2	NA	TGTGCCAGCAGCACAGACTTCACCGGGGAGCTGTTTTTT	CASSTDFTGELFF
TRBV6-1	NA	TRBJ1-6	TRBD1	TGTGCCAGTTGGACAGGCGATTCACCCCTCCACTTT	CASWTGDSPLHF
TRBV7-8	many	TRBJ2-7	NA	TGTGCCAGCAGCTCATTCTACGAGCAGTACTTC	CASSSFYEQYF